This T cell receptor (beta chain) originates from a study of spatial heterogeneity in lung cancer. Study observations and caveats: The study found that expanded intratumoral alpha and beta TCR counts tracked tumor mutation counts. Estimates put coverage of tumor T cells 7% to 8.5% for alpha and 11% to 15% for beta chains.

This clonotype was seen at least ten times. What it binds is not known. This beta chain is a stray read from a library made for alpha chains; its abundance is not meaningful. Every cDNA TCR molecule received its own unique molecular identifier. TCRdb reanalysed the 5' RACE reads using MiXCR and keeps one entry per CDR3 protein. The sample lists approximately 8,800 distinct CDR3 sequences; approximately 12% were seen once. Time point specified: sample taken at primary tumor resection. The donors comprised around 76 untreated early-stage non-small cell lung cancer patients. The authors sequenced whole RNA from tumor, nontumor lung or frozen PBMC without sorting. Trimming removed 6 bases from V and 4 bases from J; junction bases left unmatched: 8. This CDR3 is built from 13 residues. The germline V gene has CDR1 DFQATT and CDR2 SNEGSKA (reference sequence).

This sequence joins TRBV20-1 and TRBJ1-2; 7 bases match TRBD1. This receptor was obtained from a male donor with early-stage non-small cell lung cancer. This material consisted of lung tumor tissue, taken at surgery. The CDR3 nucleotides are TGCAGTGCCACCGGGACAGTTGTCTATGGCTACACCTTC. Translated: CSATGTVVYGYTF.